This T cell receptor beta chain was sequenced during a study of blood T cell repertoires in COVID-19. At the level of the study: COVID-19 samples from acute and convalescent phases originated in the United States, Italy and Spain.

Assay: immunoSEQ multiplex PCR; the TCRdb copy retains only in-frame clones and omits some. The table shows approximately 100,000 clones, with roughly 82% occurring only once. V was pared by 6 bases and J by 2 bases, with 10 bases of the junction left unmatched. The CDR3 has 16 residues. Germline lookup yields CDR1 LNHDA and CDR2 SQIVND (reference sequence). The sample taken for sequencing was peripheral blood. The chain combines TRBV19 with TRBJ2-3; 8 nucleotides agree with TRBD2. This TCR was sampled from a man aged 55 to 70 with acute or convalescent COVID-19. This CDR3 reads CASRTSSGGNTDTQYF. The CDR3 DNA sequence: TGTGCCAGTAGAACCTCGAGCGGGGGTAACACAGATACGCAGTATTTT.